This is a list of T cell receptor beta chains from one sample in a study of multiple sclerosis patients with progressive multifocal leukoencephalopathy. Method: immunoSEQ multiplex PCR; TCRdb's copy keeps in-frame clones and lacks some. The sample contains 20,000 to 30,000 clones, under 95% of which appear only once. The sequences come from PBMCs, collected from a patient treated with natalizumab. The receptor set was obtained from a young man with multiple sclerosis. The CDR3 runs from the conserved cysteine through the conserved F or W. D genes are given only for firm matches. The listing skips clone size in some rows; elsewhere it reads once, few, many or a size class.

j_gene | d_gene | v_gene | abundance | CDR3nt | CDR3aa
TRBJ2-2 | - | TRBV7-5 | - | TGTGCCAGAAGCTTAAGCGGGAGGGCTAACACCGGGGAGCTGTTTTTT | CARSLSGRANTGELFF
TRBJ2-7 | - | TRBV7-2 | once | TGTGCCAGCAGCTTAGGGACGGGAACCTACGAGCAGTACTTC | CASSLGTGTYEQYF
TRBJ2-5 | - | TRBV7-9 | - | TGTGCCAGCAGCTTACGACGGGCGGGTCAAGAGACCCAGTACTTC | CASSLRRAGQETQYF
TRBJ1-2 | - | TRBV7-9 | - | TGTGCCAGCAGGGAGACAGCCCTGGGCGGCTACACCTTC | CASRETALGGYTF
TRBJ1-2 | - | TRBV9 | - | TGTGCCAGCAGCTTTCGGACAGACTTTTATGGCTACACCTTC | CASSFRTDFYGYTF
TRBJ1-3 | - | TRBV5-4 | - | TGTGCCAGCAGCTTGTTTGGAGGTGGGGGAAACACCATATATTTT | CASSLFGGGGNTIYF
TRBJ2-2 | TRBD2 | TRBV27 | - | TGTGCCAGCAGTACCCCGGGACTAGTGGCGAACACCGGGGAGCTGTTTTTT | CASSTPGLVANTGELFF
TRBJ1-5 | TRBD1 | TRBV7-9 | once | TGTGCCAGCAGCTCAACGGGACAGCTTAATCAGCCCCAGCATTTT | CASSSTGQLNQPQHF
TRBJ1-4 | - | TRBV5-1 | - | TGCGCCAGCAGCTTGCAGGGGTCAACTAATGAAAAACTGTTTTTT | CASSLQGSTNEKLFF
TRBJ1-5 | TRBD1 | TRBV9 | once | TGTGCCAGCAGCGCGGGACAGGGGAGCAATCAGCCCCAGCATTTT | CASSAGQGSNQPQHF
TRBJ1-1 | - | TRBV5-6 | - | TGTGCCAGCCACTCCTCATGGCCGGGGATGGCTGAAGCTTTCTTT | CASHSSWPGMAEAFF
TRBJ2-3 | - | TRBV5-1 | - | TGCGCCAGCAGCCAGCTATTTGGAGGCGATACGCAGTATTTT | CASSQLFGGDTQYF
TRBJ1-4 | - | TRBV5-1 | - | TGCGCCAGCAGCCAAGGGGACGGTCATGAAAAACTGTTTTTT | CASSQGDGHEKLFF
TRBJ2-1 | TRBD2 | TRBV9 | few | TGTGCCAGCAGCGTAGGACTAGCGGAGTACAATGAGCAGTTCTTC | CASSVGLAEYNEQFF
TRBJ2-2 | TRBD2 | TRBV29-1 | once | TGCAGCGTTTGGCTAGCGGGTGGTAGGTCCGGGGAGCTGTTTTTT | CSVWLAGGRSGELFF
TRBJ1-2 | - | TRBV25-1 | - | TGTGCCAGCAGTGTGGCAGCACGCTATGGCTACACCTTC | CASSVAARYGYTF
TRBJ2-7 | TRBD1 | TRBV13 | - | TGTGCCAGCAGCTTCTCGACAGGGCACGAGCAGTACTTC | CASSFSTGHEQYF
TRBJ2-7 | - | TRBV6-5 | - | TGTGCCAGCAGCCGTTGGGCAGACTCCAACGAGCAGTACTTC | CASSRWADSNEQYF
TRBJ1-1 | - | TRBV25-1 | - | TGTGCCAGCAGTGAATTAAGGGGTGTTGGTACTGAAGCTTTCTTT | CASSELRGVGTEAFF
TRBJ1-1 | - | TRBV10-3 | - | TGTGCCATCAGTGTCGGCTCGATGGATGGTGAAGCTTTCTTT | CAISVGSMDGEAFF
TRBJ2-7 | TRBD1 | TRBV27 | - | TGTGCCAGCAGTACGACAGGGGCGAGCTCCTACGAGCAGTACTTC | CASSTTGASSYEQYF
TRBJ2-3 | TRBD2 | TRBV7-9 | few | TGTGCCAGCAGCAAAGCGGGATCGCGCACAGATACGCAGTATTTT | CASSKAGSRTDTQYF
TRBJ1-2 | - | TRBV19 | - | TGTGCCAGTAGTTCAATTCATGCTAACTATGGCTACACCTTC | CASSSIHANYGYTF